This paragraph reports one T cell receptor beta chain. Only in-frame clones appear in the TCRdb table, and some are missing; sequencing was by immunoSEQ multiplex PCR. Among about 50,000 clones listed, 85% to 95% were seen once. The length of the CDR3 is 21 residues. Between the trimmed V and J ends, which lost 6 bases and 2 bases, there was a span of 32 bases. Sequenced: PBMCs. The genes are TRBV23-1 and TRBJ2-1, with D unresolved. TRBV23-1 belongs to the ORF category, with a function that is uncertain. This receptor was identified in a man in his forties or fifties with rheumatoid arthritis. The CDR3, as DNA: TGCGCCAGCAGCCCCGCATACCGCCCGGACCTCACCTCGCGGACCTACAATGAGCAGTTCTTC. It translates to CASSPAYRPDLTSRTYNEQFF.